The 4 T cell receptor beta chains below all came from one sample that was sequenced in a study of HIV-infected patients and healthy controls. Roughly three months, about 14 weeks, into antiretroviral therapy, follow-up blood was collected. All unsorted peripheral T cells were captured because whole blood was used without fractionation. About 550 ng RNA was reverse transcribed with alpha and beta constant-region primers. Separate chain-specific third strand synthesis with multiplexing indices produced the alpha and beta libraries. TCRdb reanalysed the 5' RACE reads using MiXCR and keeps one entry per CDR3 protein. The profile covers more than 15,000 distinct CDR3 sequences, with about 8.7% appearing a single time and over 20% taken by the ten largest. The specimen was blood, collected during antiretroviral therapy. Receptor source: an adult with HIV infection.

This clonotype came up many times. The rearrangement joins TRBV29-1 to TRBJ2-2; 9 positions agree with TRBD1. V gave up 7 bases and J gave up 5 bases; unmatched junction bases: 8. CDR3 length equals 14 residues. In germline, CDR1 is SQVTM, CDR2 ANQGSEA. This chain's CDR3 is CSAGGQGGTGELFF. In DNA, the CDR3 is TGCAGCGCTGGGGGACAGGGAGGAACCGGGGAGCTGTTTTTT.

This clonotype was seen many times. The rearrangement joins TRBV3-1 to TRBJ2-7; perhaps D is TRBD1 or TRBD2 (5 bases each). Germline V gene sequence: CDR1 LGHDT, CDR2 YNNKEL (reference sequence). This CDR3 has 13 amino acids. Trimming cost V 1 base and J 3 bases, with 7 bases left between them. The CDR3 region is CASSQGDGYEQYF. The CDR3 DNA reads TGTGCCAGCAGCCAAGGGGACGGCTACGAGCAGTACTTC.

This clonotype has a count of ten or more. V gene TRBV6-2 or TRBV6-3 combines with J gene TRBJ1-3; D remains ambiguous. V dropped 6 bases and J dropped 0 bases, with 12 bases sitting between them. This CDR3 region has 15 residues. Germline V gene data show CDR1 as MNHEY and CDR2 as SVGEGT. Written as DNA, the CDR3 is TGTGCCAGCAGAGAGGACGGGAGCTCTGGAAACACCATATATTTT. This codes for CASREDGSSGNTIYF.

This clonotype was seen ten or more times. CDR3 in DNA: TGTGCCAGCAGCCCCCCCCCCTTCGAGGGAACGGCTGGAAACACCATATATTTT. Translated, it gives CASSPPPFEGTAGNTIYF. The chain links TRBV14 to TRBJ1-3; D ambiguous. The V gene lost 4 bases and the J gene lost 2 bases, with 21 bases spanning the gap. Germline V lookup: CDR1 SGHDN, CDR2 FVKESK. The CDR3 covers 18 residues.